Below, one T cell receptor (beta chain) is given with its context. Its specificity is unknown. The data belong to a study of cytomegalovirus exposure and HLA in healthy donors. Study-wide results and limits: According to the study, around 160 TCR beta chains were cytomegalovirus-associated. Most TCR sequences were seen very rarely across donors, but some public TCRs occurred in many. Previously analyzed data showed that most TCR beta V segments were productive at a frequency of about 87% or about 30%.

Primers for the PCR totalled 60 Vbeta and 13 Jbeta. Generated by immunoSEQ multiplex PCR, the TCRdb table keeps only in-frame clones and is missing some. The ten most abundant clones cover 4% to 6% of a sample with some 75,000 clones. What was sequenced was PBMCs. The source of this sequence is a man in his forties in good health and CMV-seronegative.

The CDR3 sequence is CATMGGGRRKYF. DNA for the CDR3: TGTGCCACCATGGGGGGAGGTCGGCGTAAGTACTTC. The chain has TRBV15 and TRBJ2-7, with a weak D call TRBD2 (6 bases). Germline V lookup: CDR1 LNHNV, CDR2 YYDKDF (reference sequence). Trimming cost V 7 bases and J 11 bases, with 18 bases left between them. CDR3 size: 12 residues.